Many counts were recorded for the clone carrying this T cell receptor beta chain. This sample was included in a study of T cells in Graves' hyperthyroidism and ophthalmopathy. RNA transcripts yielded amplified TCR beta CDR3 regions. An initial round of RT-PCR targeting the TCR CDR3 relied on the HTBI primer set. TCRdb fed the multiplex PCR reads into MiXCR, producing one record per CDR3 protein. The data show hundreds of thousands of distinct CDR3 sequences, 35% to 55% seen once. Deletions cut 5 bases from V and 6 bases from J, with 11 bases between. The CDR3 is 13 amino acids. Germline V gives CDR1 MNHEY, CDR2 SVGAGI. A lack of ophthalmopathy progression within 18 months defined stable Graves' hyperthyroidism. Patients were aged 18 to 65, had disease duration under 2 months, and had newly diagnosed hyperthyroidism. Exclusion criteria comprised uncontrolled infection, other autoimmune disease, pregnancy or lactation. The diagnoses drew upon clinical symptoms, serum thyroxine and TRAb, thyroid ultrasound and orbital computed tomography.

The chain couples TRBV6-5 to TRBJ1-5; no reliable D call. The sample consisted of peripheral blood or thyroid tissue (not recorded which). The receptor was derived from a woman between 18 and 29 years old with Graves' hyperthyroidism. The CDR3 DNA sequence: TGTGCCAGCAGTCACCATTGGAGTCAGCCCCAGCATTTT. Its protein product is CASSHHWSQPQHF.